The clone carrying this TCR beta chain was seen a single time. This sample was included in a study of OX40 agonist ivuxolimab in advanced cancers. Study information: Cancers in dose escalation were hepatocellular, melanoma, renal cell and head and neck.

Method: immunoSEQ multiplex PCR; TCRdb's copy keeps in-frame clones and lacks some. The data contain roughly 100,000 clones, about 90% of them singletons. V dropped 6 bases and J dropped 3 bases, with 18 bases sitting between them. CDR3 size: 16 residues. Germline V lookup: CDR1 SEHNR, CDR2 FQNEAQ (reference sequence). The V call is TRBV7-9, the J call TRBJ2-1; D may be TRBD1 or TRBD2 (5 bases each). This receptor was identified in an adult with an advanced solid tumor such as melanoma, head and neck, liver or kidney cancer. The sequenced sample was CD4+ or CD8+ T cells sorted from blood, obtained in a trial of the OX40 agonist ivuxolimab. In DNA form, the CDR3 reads TGTGCCAGCAGTTTATTGCCTGAGGGGAACTACAATGAGCAGTTCTTC. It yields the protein CASSLLPEGNYNEQFF.